A single sample gave rise to the 11 T cell receptor beta chains below, sequenced in a study of shared clonotypes between healthy human individuals. Sequenced by immunoSEQ multiplex PCR; TCRdb stores in-frame clones only, minus some. The repertoire holds roughly 500,000 clones, 70% to 85% seen once, with about 12% in the top ten. Sequenced: PBMCs. Receptors were obtained from a woman aged 40 to 50 in good health. Some clones in this sample may be carry-over from other donors' samples.

In the case of this clone: A junction boundary mismatches the germline segment, possibly from a read error. Different DNA sequences within this sample yield the same CDR3. V is TRBV7-3 and J is TRBJ2-1; TRBD2 matches 9 bases. Germline assignment: CDR1 SGHTA and CDR2 FQGTGA. This CDR3 contains 16 residues. As DNA, the CDR3 is TGCGCCAGCAGCTTGGCCGTGGGGACTAGCCACAATGAGCAGTTCTTC. Translated, it gives CASSLAVGTSHNEQFF.

V is TRBV5-4 and J is TRBJ2-5; tentative D call: TRBD2 (5 bases). The CDR3 length is 13 residues. CDR1 and CDR2 (germline): SGHNT, YYREEE (reference sequence). Trimming removed 1 base at V and 4 bases at J, with 8 bases between. The CDR3 region has the DNA TGTGCCAGCAGCTTGTGGACTGCAGAGACCCAGTACTTC. The encoded protein is CASSLWTAETQYF.

This clone was found a few times. This chain uses TRBV7-6 with TRBJ1-6; D perhaps matches TRBD1 (5 bases). Germline assignment: CDR1 SGHVS and CDR2 FNYEAQ. This CDR3 has 14 amino acids. Trimming pared 1 base from V and 7 bases from J, leaving 8 bases between. CDR3: CASSLGGGNSPLHF. CDR3 nucleotide sequence: TGTGCCAGCAGCTTAGGGGGGGGAAATTCACCCCTCCACTTT.

This clone was seen a few times. This rearrangement joins TRBV5-1 to TRBJ2-2; D possibly corresponds to TRBD1 (6 bases). Germline V CDR1 and CDR2: SGHRS, YFSETQ. Trimming shortened V by 0 bases and J by 4 bases, and 10 bases separated the two germline ends. The CDR3 totals 15 residues. The DNA for the CDR3 is TGCGCCAGCAGCTTGGAGTGGGGGCGCACCGGGGAGCTGTTTTTT. This translates into CASSLEWGRTGELFF.

This clone was seen more than once but under ten times. The J gene is TRBJ2-3, the V gene TRBV5-1; no firm D call. Per germline, CDR1 SGHRS and CDR2 YFSETQ. The V gene lost 4 bases and the J gene lost 0 bases, with 15 bases spanning the gap. The CDR3 covers 16 residues. The CDR3: CASSLPPVGSTDTQYF. The DNA for the CDR3 is TGCGCCAGCAGCCTTCCCCCGGTGGGTAGCACAGATACGCAGTATTTT. The full variable domain, its missing parts supplied by reference TRBV5-1 and TRBJ2-3, is KAGVTQTPRYLIKTRGQQVTLSCSPISGHRSVSWYQQTPGQGLQFLFEYFSETQRNKGNFPGRFSGRQFSNSRSEMNVSTLELGDSALYLCASSLPPVGSTDTQYFGPGTRLTVL.

This clone occurred many times. CDR3 residues: CATRTLANTGELFF. CDR3 nucleotide sequence: TGTGCCACCAGGACGCTGGCGAACACCGGGGAGCTGTTTTTT. The rearrangement joins TRBV15 to TRBJ2-2, with D uncertain. V was shortened by 6 bases and J by 0 bases, with 8 bases between the two germline ends. Germline V gene data show CDR1 as LNHNV and CDR2 as YYDKDF (reference sequence). This CDR3 has 14 amino acids.

V gene TRBV28 combines with J gene TRBJ1-2; TRBD1 matches at 7 bases. Germline assignment: CDR1 MDHEN and CDR2 SYDVKM. There are 16 residues in the CDR3. Trimming took 2 bases from V and 6 from J; bases not matched to a gene: 12. The CDR3 sequence is CASSLQDRVVPNGYTF. CDR3 sequence (DNA): TGTGCCAGCAGTTTACAAGACAGGGTCGTCCCGAATGGCTACACCTTC.

Here the CDR3 reads CASSLLGQGGYEQYF. The DNA of the CDR3 is TGTGCCAGCAGCTTACTGGGTCAGGGAGGGTACGAGCAGTACTTC. The chain carries TRBV7-2 and TRBJ2-7; 7 bases map to TRBD2. This CDR3 contains 15 residues. With 2 bases clipped from V and 4 bases from J, the junction kept 8 bases outside the gene matches. Germline V lookup: CDR1 SGHTA, CDR2 FQGNSA. Drawing the rest from reference TRBV7-2 and TRBJ2-7, the complete variable domain is GAGVSQSPSNKVTEKGKDVELRCDPISGHTALYWYRQSLGQGLEFLIYFQGNSAPDKSGLPSDRFSAERTGGSVSTLTIQRTQQEDSAVYLCASSLLGQGGYEQYFGPGTRLTVT.

This clone came up a few times. The CDR3 DNA is TGTGCCAGCACCCGGGGAACAGGGGGGCATCAGCCCCAGCATTTT. This gives the protein CASTRGTGGHQPQHF. The chain employs TRBV2 and TRBJ1-5; 8 nucleotides agree with TRBD1. Germline V gene lookup returns CDR1 SNHLY and CDR2 FYNNEI. The CDR3 is made up of 15 amino acids. V was pared by 7 bases and J by 5 bases, with 10 bases of the junction left unmatched.

A word on this clone: One end of the junction varies from germline; a read error may be responsible. The chain couples TRBV18 to TRBJ2-7; D gene uncertain. CDR3 length equals 11 residues. Germline CDR1 KGHSH, CDR2 LQKENI. For the CDR3, the DNA is TGTACCAGCTCACCAGGCCACGAGCAGTACTTC. This codes for CTSSPGHEQYF.

This clone has ten or more counts. The chain employs TRBV7-9 and TRBJ1-5; a weak D match, TRBD1 (6 bases). Trimming removed 4 bases at V and 6 bases at J, with 7 bases between. There are 12 residues in the CDR3. Germline-derived CDR1 and CDR2 are SEHNR and FQNEAQ (reference sequence). The CDR3 DNA follows: TGTGCCAGCAGCTCCAGGGGTCAGCCCCAGCATTTT. This translates into CASSSRGQPQHF.